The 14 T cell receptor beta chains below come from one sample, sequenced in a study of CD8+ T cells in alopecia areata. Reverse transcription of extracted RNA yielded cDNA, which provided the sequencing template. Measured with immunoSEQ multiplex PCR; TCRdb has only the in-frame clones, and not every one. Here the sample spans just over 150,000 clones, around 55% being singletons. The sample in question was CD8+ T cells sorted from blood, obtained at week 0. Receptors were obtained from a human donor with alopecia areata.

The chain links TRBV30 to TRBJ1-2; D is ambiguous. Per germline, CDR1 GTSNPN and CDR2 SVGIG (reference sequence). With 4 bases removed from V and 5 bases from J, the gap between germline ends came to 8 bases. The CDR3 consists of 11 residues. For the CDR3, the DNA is TGTGCCTGGATTGAGGGATATGGCTACACCTTC. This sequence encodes CAWIEGYGYTF.

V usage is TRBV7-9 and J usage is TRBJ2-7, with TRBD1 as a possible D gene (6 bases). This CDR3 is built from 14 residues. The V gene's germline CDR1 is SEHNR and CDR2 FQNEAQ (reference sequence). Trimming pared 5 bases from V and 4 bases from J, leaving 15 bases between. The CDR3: CASSRTTGAYEQYF. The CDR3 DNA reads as TGTGCCAGCAGCCGAACGACAGGAGCTTACGAGCAGTACTTC.

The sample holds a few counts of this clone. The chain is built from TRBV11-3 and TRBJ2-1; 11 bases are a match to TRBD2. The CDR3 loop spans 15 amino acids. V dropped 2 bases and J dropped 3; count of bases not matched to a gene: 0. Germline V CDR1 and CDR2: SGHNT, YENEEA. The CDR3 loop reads CASSLTSGGYNEQFF. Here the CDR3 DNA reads TGTGCCAGCAGCTTAACTAGCGGGGGCTACAATGAGCAGTTCTTC.

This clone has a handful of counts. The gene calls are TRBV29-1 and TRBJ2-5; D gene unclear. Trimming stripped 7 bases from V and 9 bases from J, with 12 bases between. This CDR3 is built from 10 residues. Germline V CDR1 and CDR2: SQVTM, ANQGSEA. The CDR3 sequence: CSALDGAQYF. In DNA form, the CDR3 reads TGCAGCGCCCTGGATGGGGCCCAGTACTTC.

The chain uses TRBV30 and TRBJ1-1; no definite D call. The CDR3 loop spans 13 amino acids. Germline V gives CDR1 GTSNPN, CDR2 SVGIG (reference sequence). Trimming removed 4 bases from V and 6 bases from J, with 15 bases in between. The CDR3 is CAWIGSADAEAFF. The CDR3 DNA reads TGTGCCTGGATAGGTTCGGCGGACGCTGAAGCTTTCTTT. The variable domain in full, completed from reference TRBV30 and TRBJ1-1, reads SQTIHQWPATLVQPVGSPLSLECTVEGTSNPNLYWYRQAAGRGLQLLFYSVGIGQISSEVPQNLSASRPQDRQFILSSKKLLLSDSGFYLCAWIGSADAEAFFGQGTRLTVV.

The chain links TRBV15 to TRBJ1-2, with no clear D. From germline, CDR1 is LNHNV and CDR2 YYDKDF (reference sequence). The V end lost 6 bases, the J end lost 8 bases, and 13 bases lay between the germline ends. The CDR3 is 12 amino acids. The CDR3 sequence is CATRGPMRGYTF. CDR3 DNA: TGTGCCACCAGGGGTCCTATGAGAGGCTACACCTTC.

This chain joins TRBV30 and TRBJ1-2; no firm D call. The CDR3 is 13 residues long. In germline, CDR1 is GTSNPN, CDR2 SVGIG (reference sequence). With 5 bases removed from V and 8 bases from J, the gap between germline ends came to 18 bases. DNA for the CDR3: TGTGCCTGGGGGGTCGGTCCCGAAAACGGCTACACCTTC. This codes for CAWGVGPENGYTF.

CDR3 in amino acids: CAISESQGNGYTF. Written as DNA, the CDR3 is TGTGCCATCAGTGAGTCCCAGGGAAATGGCTACACCTTC. This chain connects TRBV10-3 to TRBJ1-2, with D possibly matching TRBD1 (5 bases). The CDR3 is made up of 13 amino acids. V shed 0 bases and J shed 6 bases, with 8 bases lying between them. Germline assignment: CDR1 ENHRY and CDR2 SYGVKD.

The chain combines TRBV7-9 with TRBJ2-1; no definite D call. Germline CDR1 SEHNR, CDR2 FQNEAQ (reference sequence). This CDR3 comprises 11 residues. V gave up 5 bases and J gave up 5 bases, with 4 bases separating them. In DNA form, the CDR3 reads TGTGCCAGCAGCAAAAACAATGAGCAGTTCTTC. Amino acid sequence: CASSKNNEQFF. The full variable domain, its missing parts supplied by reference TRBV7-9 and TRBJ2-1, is DTGVSQNPRHKITKRGQNVTFRCDPISEHNRLYWYRQTLGQGPEFLTYFQNEAQLEKSRLLSDRFSAERPKGSFSTLEIQRTEQGDSAMYLCASSKNNEQFFGPGTRLTVL.

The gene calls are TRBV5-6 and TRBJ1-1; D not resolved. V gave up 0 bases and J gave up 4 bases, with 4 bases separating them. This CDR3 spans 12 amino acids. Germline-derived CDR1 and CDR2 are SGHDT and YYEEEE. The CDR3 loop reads CASSLAITEAFF. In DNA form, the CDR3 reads TGTGCCAGCAGCTTGGCCATCACTGAAGCTTTCTTT.

The CDR3 DNA is TGTGCCAGCAGTCTACCGGGACAACAAACCTACGAGCAGTACTTC. Translation gives CASSLPGQQTYEQYF. The V and J genes are TRBV5-4 and TRBJ2-7; TRBD1 might be the D (6 bases). This CDR3 has 15 amino acids. Trimming cost V 5 bases and J 2 bases, with 17 bases left between them. Germline loops: CDR1 SGHNT, CDR2 YYREEE (reference sequence). Looking up the rest from reference TRBV5-4 and TRBJ2-7 gives the full variable domain: ETGVTQSPTHLIKTRGQQVTLRCSSQSGHNTVSWYQQALGQGPQFIFQYYREEENGRGNFPPRFSGLQFPNYSSELNVNALELDDSALYLCASSLPGQQTYEQYFGPGTRLTVT.

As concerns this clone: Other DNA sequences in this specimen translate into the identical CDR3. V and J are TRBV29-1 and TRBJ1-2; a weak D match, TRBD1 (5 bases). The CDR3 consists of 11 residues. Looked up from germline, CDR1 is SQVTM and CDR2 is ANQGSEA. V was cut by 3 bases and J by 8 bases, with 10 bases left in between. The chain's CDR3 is CSVDGGDGYTF. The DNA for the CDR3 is TGCAGCGTTGACGGGGGGGACGGCTACACCTTC.

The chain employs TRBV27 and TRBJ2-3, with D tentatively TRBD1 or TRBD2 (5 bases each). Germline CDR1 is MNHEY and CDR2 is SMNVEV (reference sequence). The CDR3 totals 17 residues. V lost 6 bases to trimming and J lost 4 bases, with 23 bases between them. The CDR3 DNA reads TGTGCCAGCAGCCCTACCGCTCCGGGGCTAAGGGCAGATACGCAGTATTTT. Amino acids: CASSPTAPGLRADTQYF.

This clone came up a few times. CDR3 residues: CASSESRRGPNTGELFF. The DNA for the CDR3 is TGTGCCAGCAGTGAAAGCAGGCGGGGGCCGAACACCGGGGAGCTGTTTTTT. The chain recombines TRBV25-1 with TRBJ2-2; tentative D call: TRBD2 (7 bases). Trimming pared 2 bases from V and 0 bases from J, leaving 13 bases between. CDR1 and CDR2 from the germline V gene are MGHDK and SYGVNS. The CDR3 loop spans 17 amino acids.